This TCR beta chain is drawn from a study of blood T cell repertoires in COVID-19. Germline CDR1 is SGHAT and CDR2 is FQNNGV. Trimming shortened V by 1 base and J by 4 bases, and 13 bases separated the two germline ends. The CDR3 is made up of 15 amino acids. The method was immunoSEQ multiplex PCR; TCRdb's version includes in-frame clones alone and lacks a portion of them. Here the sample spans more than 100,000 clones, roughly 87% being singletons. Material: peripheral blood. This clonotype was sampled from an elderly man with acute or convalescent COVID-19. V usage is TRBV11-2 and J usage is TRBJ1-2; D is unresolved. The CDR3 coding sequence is TGTGCCAGCAGCTTAGGGGCCGGATTAGGCTATGGCTACACCTTC. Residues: CASSLGAGLGYGYTF.